This T cell receptor beta chain derives from a study of cytomegalovirus exposure and HLA in healthy donors. Amplification used 60 Vbeta primers and 13 Jbeta primers. Sequencing was performed with immunoSEQ multiplex PCR; in TCRdb, only in-frame clones are kept and a portion is missing. The data contain around 170,000 clones, roughly 83% of them seen just once; the ten biggest clones take up under 0.4%. Of note for this clone: No antigen is known for it.

Study-wide results and caveats: Later analysis suggested most CMV-associated TCR beta chains were HLA-restricted.

What was sequenced was PBMCs. The clonotype originates from a boy between 2 and 15 years old in good health and CMV-seronegative.

CDR3 DNA sequence: TGTGCCAGCAGGGAAACAGGGGCTCTATATGGCTACACCTTC. Translated, it gives CASRETGALYGYTF. This rearrangement joins TRBV2 to TRBJ1-2; 7 bases are a match to TRBD1. The CDR3 is 14 residues long. The V and J ends lost 6 bases and 5 bases, in that order; junction bases with no gene match: 9. Germline lookup yields CDR1 SNHLY and CDR2 FYNNEI.